Given below is one TCR beta chain in context. The data were obtained in a study of control samples from healthy donors and cancer patients. The repertoire was sequenced with immunoSEQ multiplex PCR; TCRdb's copy has only in-frame clones and lacks some. The sample lists around 18,000 clones; roughly 84% were seen once. Germline V CDR1 and CDR2: WSHSY, SAAADI. V dropped 1 base and J dropped 8 bases, with 3 bases sitting between them. This CDR3 comprises 12 residues. The TCR originated in a woman in her 70s with colorectal cancer. V usage is TRBV10-2 and J usage is TRBJ1-6; D gene unclear. Sequenced input: PBMCs. CDR3 region: CASSEWDSPLHF. Written as DNA, the CDR3 is TGCGCCAGCAGTGAGTGGGATTCACCCCTCCACTTT.